The entry below gives a single TCR beta chain sequence along with its context. This entry is derived from a study of blood T cell repertoires in COVID-19. Study details: The United States, Italy and Spain supplied acute and convalescent COVID-19 samples. In each case, the material was cDNA or gDNA derived from T cells, B-cell-depleted T cells, or PBMCs.

Authors' data handling: Estimation of nucleated cell counts was performed using reference gene primer amplification. Sequenced by immunoSEQ multiplex PCR; TCRdb stores in-frame clones only, minus some. D and trimming were read from the DNA, whereas the V and J calls and clone size are those reported in that table. The sample records roughly 200,000 clones, approximately 90% being singletons. CDR3 length equals 13 residues. V was clipped by 3 bases and J by 9 bases, with 14 bases between them. CDR1 and CDR2 (germline): KGHSH, LQKENI. Sequencing was carried out using peripheral blood. J is TRBJ1-1 and V is TRBV18; D uncertain. This receptor was identified in a man between 60 and 75 years old who had recovered from COVID-19. CDR3 sequence (DNA): TGTGCCAGCTCACCTCACCCAGAGGGCAAAGCTTTCTTT. Protein: CASSPHPEGKAFF.